This TCR beta chain derives from a study of CD8+ T cells in alopecia areata. The study's findings and limits: Resident alphabeta T cells of normal skin are also sequenced in scalp samples. Patients shared TCRs less clearly than mice did, possibly owing to HLA.

It was cDNA, reverse transcribed from extracted RNA, that served as the sequencing template. TCRdb's table, derived via immunoSEQ multiplex PCR, lists solely in-frame clones and lacks some. The sample records 200,000 to 250,000 clones, approximately 65% being singletons. CDR1 and CDR2 (germline): SGDLS, YYNGEE. V lost 0 bases to trimming and J lost 0 bases, with 16 bases between them. This CDR3 region has 18 residues. This clone was detected only a few times. Its specificity is not known. Documented treatment: oral pan-JAK inhibitor, 5-10 mg twice daily. The clonotype originates from a human donor with alopecia areata. This sample comprised CD4+ T cells sorted from blood, obtained at week 44, from a patient treated with tofacitinib. The chain employs TRBV9 and TRBJ2-1, with D maybe TRBD1 (5 bases). In nucleotides, the CDR3 is TGTGCCAGCAGCGTAGAGCTGACAGTTTATACCTCCTACAATGAGCAGTTCTTC. Protein: CASSVELTVYTSYNEQFF.